This entry is about one T cell receptor beta chain. TCRdb re-analysed the RT-PCR reads in MiXCR, keeping a single row per CDR3 protein. The data show 25,000 to 35,000 distinct CDR3 sequences, almost 7% seen once. This specimen belongs to a study of patients and donors after allogeneic stem cell transplantation. V shed 4 bases, J shed 11 bases, and the junction held 10 bases outside the gene matches. The germline CDR1 and CDR2 sequences are MDHEN and SYDVKM. This CDR3 has 13 amino acids. The origin of this receptor is a human donor who was either an allogeneic HSCT recipient or a stem cell or donor lymphocyte infusion donor (not recorded which). It is not recorded whose cells these are; they may come from a transplant donor. This chain links TRBV28 with TRBJ1-1, with TRBD1 matching over 7 bases. Material: blood, either unsorted or a sorted T cell fraction (not recorded which). In DNA form, the CDR3 reads TGTGCCAGCAGTTACCCTAGGGGGCAAAGGGCTTTCTTT. Amino acid sequence: CASSYPRGQRAFF. Drawing the rest from reference TRBV28 and TRBJ1-1, the complete variable domain is DVKVTQSSRYLVKRTGEKVFLECVQDMDHENMFWYRQDPGLGLRLIYFSYDVKMKEKGDIPEGYSVSREKKERFSLILESASTNQTSMYLCASSYPRGQRAFFGQGTRLTVV.